This T cell receptor beta chain stems from a study of T-cell reconstitution after alpha-beta-depleted transplantation in children. In regard to this clonotype: This sequence may be a read error, since a much larger clone differs from it by one base.

In germline, CDR1 is SGHRS, CDR2 YFSETQ. After removal of 4 bases from V and 4 bases from J, the junction contained 10 bases not matched to a gene. The CDR3 is 16 amino acids. Molecular barcoding with unique molecular identifiers was used for the TCRbeta library. TCRdb reanalysed the PCR reads using MiXCR and keeps one entry per CDR3 protein. The table shows 200,000 to 250,000 distinct CDR3 sequences, with about 8.7% occurring only once. The material was PBMCs, mostly from graft donor cells, obtained 360 days after TCRalphabeta/CD19-depleted stem cell transplant. V is TRBV5-1 and J is TRBJ2-2, with 7 bases lining up with TRBD1. The source is a male patient between 2 and 15 years old who had a stem cell transplant for acute myeloid leukemia, so the T cells may come from the graft donor. CDR3 region: CASSERGRLGTGELFF. Written as DNA, the CDR3 is TGCGCCAGCAGCGAGAGGGGGCGTCTTGGCACCGGGGAGCTGTTTTTT.